The entry below gives a single TCR beta chain sequence along with its context. Its antigen is undetermined. The record originates from a study of shared clonotypes between healthy human individuals. Study-wide points: As a rule, naive subsets had a larger estimated richness than memory subsets. How much donors shared clonotypes was expected to be affected by sequencing depth.

The CDR3 runs 14 residues. Germline V gene data show CDR1 as MNHEY and CDR2 as SVGAGI. The J segment lost 2 bases and the V segment lost 6 bases, leaving 3 bases of the junction unmatched. Libraries were prepared by immunoSEQ multiplex PCR; TCRdb keeps only in-frame clonotypes and omits some of them. The sample gives a few million clones, 85% to 95% of which show up once; approximately 0.41% is in the top ten. The TCR sequence derives from a man aged 18 to 30 in good health. Some clones in this sample may be carry-over from other donors' samples. Source material: naive CD4+ T cells from PBMCs. Documented subset: CD45RA+ positively selected. This chain connects TRBV6-5 to TRBJ1-2, with 10 bases aligning to TRBD1. The CDR3, as DNA: TGTGCCAGCAGAGGGGACAGGGGCAACTATGGCTACACCTTC. It encodes CASRGDRGNYGYTF.